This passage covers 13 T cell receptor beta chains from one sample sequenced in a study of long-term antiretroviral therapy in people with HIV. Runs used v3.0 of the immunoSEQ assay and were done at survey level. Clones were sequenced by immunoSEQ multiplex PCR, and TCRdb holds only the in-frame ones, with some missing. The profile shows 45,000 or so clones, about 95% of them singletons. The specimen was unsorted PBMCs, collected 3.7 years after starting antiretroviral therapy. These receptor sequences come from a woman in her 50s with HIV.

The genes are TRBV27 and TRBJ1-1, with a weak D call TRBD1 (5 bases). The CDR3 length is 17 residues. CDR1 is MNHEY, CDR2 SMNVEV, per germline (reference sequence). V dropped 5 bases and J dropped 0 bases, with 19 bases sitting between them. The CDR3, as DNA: TGTGCCAGCAGTCCCGACAGACAGTTAAGCCTGAACACTGAAGCTTTCTTT. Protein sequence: CASSPDRQLSLNTEAFF.

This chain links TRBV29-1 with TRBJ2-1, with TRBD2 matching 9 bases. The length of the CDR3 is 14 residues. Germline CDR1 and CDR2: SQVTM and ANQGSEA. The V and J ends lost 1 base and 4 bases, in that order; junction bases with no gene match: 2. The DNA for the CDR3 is TGCAGCGTTGAAGGAGCGGGGGGTTACAATGAGCAGTTCTTC. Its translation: CSVEGAGGYNEQFF.

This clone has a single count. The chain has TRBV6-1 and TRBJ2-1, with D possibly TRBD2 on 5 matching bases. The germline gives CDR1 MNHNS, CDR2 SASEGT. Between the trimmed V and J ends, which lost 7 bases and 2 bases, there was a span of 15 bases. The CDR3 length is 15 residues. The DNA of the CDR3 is TGTGCCAGCAAGGAGGTCCCCCGGACCTACAATGAGCAGTTCTTC. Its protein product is CASKEVPRTYNEQFF.

DNA of the CDR3: TGTGCCAGCAGCCCCCCGGGCCGTCAAGGGGAGACCCAGTACTTC. Protein product: CASSPPGRQGETQYF. The chain joins TRBV5-6 to TRBJ2-5; D gene uncertain. CDR3 length equals 15 residues. In germline, CDR1 is SGHDT, CDR2 YYEEEE. The V end lost 4 bases, the J end lost 5 bases, and 18 bases lay between the germline ends. The variable domain in full, with the rest retrieved from reference TRBV5-6 and TRBJ2-5, is DAGVTQSPTHLIKTRGQQVTLRCSPKSGHDTVSWYQQALGQGPQFIFQYYEEEERQRGNFPDRFSGHQFPNYSSELNVNALLLGDSALYLCASSPPGRQGETQYFGPGTRLLVL.

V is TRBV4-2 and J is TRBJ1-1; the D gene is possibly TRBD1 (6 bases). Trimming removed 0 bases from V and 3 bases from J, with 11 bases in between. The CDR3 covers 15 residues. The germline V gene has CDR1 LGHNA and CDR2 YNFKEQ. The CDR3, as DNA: TGTGCCAGCAGCCAAGATAGACAGGCGTACACTGAAGCTTTCTTT. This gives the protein CASSQDRQAYTEAFF.

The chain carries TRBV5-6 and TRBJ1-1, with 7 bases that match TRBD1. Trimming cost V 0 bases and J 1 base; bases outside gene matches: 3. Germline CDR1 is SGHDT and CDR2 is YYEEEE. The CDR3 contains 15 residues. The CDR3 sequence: CASSLGDSPNTEAFF. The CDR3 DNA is TGTGCCAGCAGCTTGGGGGACAGCCCGAACACTGAAGCTTTCTTT.

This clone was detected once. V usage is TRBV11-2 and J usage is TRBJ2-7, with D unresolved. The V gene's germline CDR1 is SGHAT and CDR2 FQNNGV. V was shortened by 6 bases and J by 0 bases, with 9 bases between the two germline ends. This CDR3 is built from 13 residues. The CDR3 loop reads CASRPTTSYEQYF. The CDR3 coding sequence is TGTGCCAGCAGACCTACAACCTCCTACGAGCAGTACTTC.

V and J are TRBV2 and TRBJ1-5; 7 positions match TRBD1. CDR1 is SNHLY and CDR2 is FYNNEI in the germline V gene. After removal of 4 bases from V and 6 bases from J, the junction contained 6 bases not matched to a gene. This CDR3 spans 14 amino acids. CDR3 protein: CASSARQGGQPQHF. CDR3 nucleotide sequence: TGTGCCAGCAGTGCTAGACAGGGCGGTCAGCCCCAGCATTTT. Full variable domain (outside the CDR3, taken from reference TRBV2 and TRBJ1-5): EPEVTQTPSHQVTQMGQEVILRCVPISNHLYFYWYRQILGQKVEFLVSFYNNEISEKSEIFDDQFSVERPDGSNFTLKIRSTKLEDSAMYFCASSARQGGQPQHFGDGTRLSIL.

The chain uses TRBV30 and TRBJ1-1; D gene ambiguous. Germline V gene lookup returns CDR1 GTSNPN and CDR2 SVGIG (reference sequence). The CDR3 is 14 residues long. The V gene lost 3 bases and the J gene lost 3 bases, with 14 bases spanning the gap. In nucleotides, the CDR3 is TGTGCCTGGAGCCCAGAGACGCGTTACACTGAAGCTTTCTTT. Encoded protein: CAWSPETRYTEAFF.

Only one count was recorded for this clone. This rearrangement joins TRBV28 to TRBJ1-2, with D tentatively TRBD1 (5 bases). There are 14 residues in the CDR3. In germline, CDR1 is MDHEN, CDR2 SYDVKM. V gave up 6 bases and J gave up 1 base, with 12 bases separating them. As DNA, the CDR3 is TGTGCCAGCAGGCCAGCAGGGTTTAACTATGGCTACACCTTC. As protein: CASRPAGFNYGYTF.

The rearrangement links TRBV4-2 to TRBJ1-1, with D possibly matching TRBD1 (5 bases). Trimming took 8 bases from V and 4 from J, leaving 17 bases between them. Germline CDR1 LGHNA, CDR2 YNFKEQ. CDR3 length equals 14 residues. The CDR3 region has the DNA TGTGCCAGCTGCAAGGGGTTAGAAGGCACTGAAGCTTTCTTT. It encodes CASCKGLEGTEAFF.

The CDR3 DNA is TGCGCCAGCGCACCGGGACAGCTCAAAACCCACTATGGCTACACCTTC. Translation: CASAPGQLKTHYGYTF. The chain couples TRBV5-1 to TRBJ1-2, with 7 bases lining up with TRBD1. Germline-derived CDR1 and CDR2 are SGHRS and YFSETQ. The CDR3 loop spans 16 amino acids. Trimming cost V 7 bases and J 3 bases; bases outside gene matches: 15.

The CDR3 is CASSSDRGGSGNTIYF. CDR3 sequence (DNA): TGTGCCAGCAGCTCCGACAGGGGGGGCTCTGGAAACACCATATATTTT. The rearrangement joins TRBV5-8 to TRBJ1-3, with 9 bases identical to TRBD1. Trimming at V came to 3 bases and at J to 0 bases, leaving 4 bases not matched to a gene. Germline CDR1 and CDR2: SGHTS and YDEGEE. The CDR3 extends over 16 amino acids.